The clone carrying this T cell receptor beta chain occurred once. What it binds is unknown. The PCR contained 60 Vbeta and 13 Jbeta primers. Measured with immunoSEQ multiplex PCR; TCRdb has only the in-frame clones, and not every one. The repertoire consists of 89,000 or so clones, with about four fifths occurring once and the leading ten covering around 4%. This entry comes from a study of cytomegalovirus exposure and HLA in healthy donors. General study results and limits: As a later analysis showed, several of the most significant clusters appeared to be linked to common viral pathogens.

The origin of this receptor is a man in his fifties or sixties in good health and CMV-seronegative. Sequenced sample: PBMCs.

Here the CDR3 DNA reads TGTGCCTGGAGTGTTCGACAGTCCAACACTGAAGCTTTCTTT. Protein product: CAWSVRQSNTEAFF. V and J are TRBV30 and TRBJ1-1, with D tentatively TRBD1 (5 bases). The germline V and J ends were trimmed by 0 bases and 2 bases, with 10 bases remaining between them. Germline lookup yields CDR1 GTSNPN and CDR2 SVGIG (reference sequence). There are 14 residues in the CDR3.